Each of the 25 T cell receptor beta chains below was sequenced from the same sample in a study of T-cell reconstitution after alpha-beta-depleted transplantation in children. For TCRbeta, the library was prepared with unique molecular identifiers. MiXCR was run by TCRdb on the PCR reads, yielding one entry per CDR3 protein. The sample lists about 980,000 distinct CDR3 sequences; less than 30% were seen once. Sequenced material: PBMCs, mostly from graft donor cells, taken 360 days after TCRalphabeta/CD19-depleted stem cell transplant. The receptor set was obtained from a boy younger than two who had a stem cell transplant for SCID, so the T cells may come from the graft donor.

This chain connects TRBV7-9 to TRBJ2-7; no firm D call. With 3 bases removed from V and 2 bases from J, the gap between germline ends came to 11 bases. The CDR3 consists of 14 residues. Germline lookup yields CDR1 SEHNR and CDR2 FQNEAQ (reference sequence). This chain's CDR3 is CASSFHGRTYEQYF. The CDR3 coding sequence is TGTGCCAGCAGCTTCCACGGACGTACCTACGAGCAGTACTTC.

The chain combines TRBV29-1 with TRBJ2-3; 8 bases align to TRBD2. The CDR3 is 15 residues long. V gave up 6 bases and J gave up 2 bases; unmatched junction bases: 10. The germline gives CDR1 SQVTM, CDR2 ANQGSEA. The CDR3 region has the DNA TGCAGCGTCCTGGGGGTAGCGGGGTTCACAGATACGCAGTATTTT. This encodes CSVLGVAGFTDTQYF.

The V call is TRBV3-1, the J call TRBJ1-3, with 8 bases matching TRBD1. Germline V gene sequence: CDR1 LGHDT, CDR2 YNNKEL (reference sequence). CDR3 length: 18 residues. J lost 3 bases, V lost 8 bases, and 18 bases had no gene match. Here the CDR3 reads CASCLVARQGRNGNTIYF. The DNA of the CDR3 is TGTGCCAGCTGCCTCGTCGCTCGACAGGGGAGAAATGGAAACACCATATATTTT.

Here the CDR3 reads CASSQQPSGVETQYF. CDR3 bases: TGTGCCAGCAGCCAACAGCCTAGCGGGGTAGAGACCCAGTACTTC. The rearrangement links TRBV4-2 to TRBJ2-5, with 9 nucleotides matching TRBD2. The ends lost 2 bases at V and 4 bases at J; junction bases unmatched: 5. The V gene's germline CDR1 is LGHNA and CDR2 YNFKEQ. The CDR3 runs 15 residues.

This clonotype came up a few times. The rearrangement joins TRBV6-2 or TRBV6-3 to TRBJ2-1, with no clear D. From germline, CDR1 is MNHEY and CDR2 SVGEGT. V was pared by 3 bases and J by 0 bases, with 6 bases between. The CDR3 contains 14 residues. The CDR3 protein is CASSYLHSYNEQFF. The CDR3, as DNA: TGTGCCAGCAGTTATCTCCACTCCTACAATGAGCAGTTCTTC.

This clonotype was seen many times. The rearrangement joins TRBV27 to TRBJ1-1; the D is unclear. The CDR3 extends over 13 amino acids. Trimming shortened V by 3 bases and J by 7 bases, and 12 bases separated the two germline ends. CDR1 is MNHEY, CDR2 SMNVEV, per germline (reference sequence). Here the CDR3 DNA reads TGTGCCAGCAGTTTCGGCGGATCCTATGAAGCTTTCTTT. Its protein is CASSFGGSYEAFF.

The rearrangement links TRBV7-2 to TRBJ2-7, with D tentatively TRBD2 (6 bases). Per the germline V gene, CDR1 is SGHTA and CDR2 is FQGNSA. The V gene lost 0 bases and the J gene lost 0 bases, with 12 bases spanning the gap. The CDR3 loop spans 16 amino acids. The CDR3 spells CASSLARGVTSYEQYF. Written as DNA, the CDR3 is TGTGCCAGCAGCTTAGCTCGCGGGGTGACCTCCTACGAGCAGTACTTC.

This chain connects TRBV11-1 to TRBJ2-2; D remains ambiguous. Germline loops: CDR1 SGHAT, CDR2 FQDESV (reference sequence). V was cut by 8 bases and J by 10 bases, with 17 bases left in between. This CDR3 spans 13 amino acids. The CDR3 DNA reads TGTGCCAGCCCCCTAACGAACGCCCTGGAGCTGTTTTTT. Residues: CASPLTNALELFF.

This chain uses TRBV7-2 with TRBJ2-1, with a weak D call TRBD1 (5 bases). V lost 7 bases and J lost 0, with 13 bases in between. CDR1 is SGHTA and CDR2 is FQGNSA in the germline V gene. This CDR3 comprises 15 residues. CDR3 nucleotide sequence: TGTGCCAGCACCCAGACAGCCAACTCCTACAATGAGCAGTTCTTC. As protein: CASTQTANSYNEQFF.

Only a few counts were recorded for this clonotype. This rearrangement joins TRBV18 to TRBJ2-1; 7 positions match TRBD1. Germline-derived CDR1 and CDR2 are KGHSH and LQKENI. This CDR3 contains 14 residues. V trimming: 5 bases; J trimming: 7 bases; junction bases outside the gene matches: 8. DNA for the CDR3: TGTGCCAGCTCATCGACAGGGATCAGGAATGAGCAGTTCTTC. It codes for CASSSTGIRNEQFF.

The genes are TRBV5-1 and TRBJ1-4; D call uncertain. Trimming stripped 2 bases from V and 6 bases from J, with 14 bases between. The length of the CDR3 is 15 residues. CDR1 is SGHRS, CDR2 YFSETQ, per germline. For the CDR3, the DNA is TGCGCCAGCAGCTTCGGACCTTACGACGATGAAAAACTGTTTTTT. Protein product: CASSFGPYDDEKLFF.

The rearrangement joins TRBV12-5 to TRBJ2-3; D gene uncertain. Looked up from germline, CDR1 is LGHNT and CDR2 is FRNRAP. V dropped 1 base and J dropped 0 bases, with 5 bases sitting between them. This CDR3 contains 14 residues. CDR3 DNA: TGTGCTAGTGGTTTGGCGACAAGCACAGATACGCAGTATTTT. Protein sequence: CASGLATSTDTQYF.

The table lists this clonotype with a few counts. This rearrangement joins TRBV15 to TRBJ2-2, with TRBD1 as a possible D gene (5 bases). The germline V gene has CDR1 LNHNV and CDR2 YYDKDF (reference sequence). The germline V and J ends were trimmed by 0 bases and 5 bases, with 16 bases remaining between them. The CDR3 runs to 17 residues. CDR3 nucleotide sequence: TGTGCCACCAGCAGAGATCGAACATTAAAGGGGACCGGGGAGCTGTTTTTT. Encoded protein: CATSRDRTLKGTGELFF.

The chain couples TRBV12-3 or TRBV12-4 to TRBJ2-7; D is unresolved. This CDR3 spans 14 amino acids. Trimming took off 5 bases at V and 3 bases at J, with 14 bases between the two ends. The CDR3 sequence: CASSQETPYYEQYF. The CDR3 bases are TGTGCCAGCAGTCAAGAGACACCTTACTACGAGCAGTACTTC.

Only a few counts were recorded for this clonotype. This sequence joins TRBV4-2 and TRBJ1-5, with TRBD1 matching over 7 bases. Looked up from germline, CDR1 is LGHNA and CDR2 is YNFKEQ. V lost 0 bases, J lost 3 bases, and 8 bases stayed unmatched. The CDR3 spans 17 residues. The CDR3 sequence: CASSQDWRQGANQPQHF. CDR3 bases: TGTGCCAGCAGCCAAGATTGGAGACAGGGTGCCAATCAGCCCCAGCATTTT.

The CDR3 is CASSLYQPSTDTQYF. CDR3 coding DNA: TGTGCCAGCAGCTTGTACCAGCCTAGCACAGATACGCAGTATTTT. V gene TRBV5-6 combines with J gene TRBJ2-3; D unresolved. Per germline, CDR1 SGHDT and CDR2 YYEEEE. The CDR3 sequence is 15 residues long. Trimming removed 1 base at V and 0 bases at J, with 9 bases between.

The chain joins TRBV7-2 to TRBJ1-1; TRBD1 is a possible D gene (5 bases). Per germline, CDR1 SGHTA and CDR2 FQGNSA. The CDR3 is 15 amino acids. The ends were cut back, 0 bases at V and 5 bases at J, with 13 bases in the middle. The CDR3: CASSLARRARTEAFF. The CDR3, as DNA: TGTGCCAGCAGCTTAGCGCGCAGGGCAAGAACTGAAGCTTTCTTT.

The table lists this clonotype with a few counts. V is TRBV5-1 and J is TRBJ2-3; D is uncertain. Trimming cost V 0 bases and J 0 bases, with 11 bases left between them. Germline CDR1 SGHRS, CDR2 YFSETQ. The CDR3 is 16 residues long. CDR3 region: CASSLDFWASTDTQYF. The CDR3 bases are TGCGCCAGCAGCTTGGACTTTTGGGCTAGCACAGATACGCAGTATTTT.

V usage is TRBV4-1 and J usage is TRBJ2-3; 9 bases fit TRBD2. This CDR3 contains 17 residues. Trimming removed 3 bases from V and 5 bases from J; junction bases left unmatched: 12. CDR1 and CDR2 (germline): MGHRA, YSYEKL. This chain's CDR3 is CASSQEGRGGLKDTQYF. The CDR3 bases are TGCGCCAGCAGCCAGGAAGGGCGGGGGGGCCTTAAAGATACGCAGTATTTT.

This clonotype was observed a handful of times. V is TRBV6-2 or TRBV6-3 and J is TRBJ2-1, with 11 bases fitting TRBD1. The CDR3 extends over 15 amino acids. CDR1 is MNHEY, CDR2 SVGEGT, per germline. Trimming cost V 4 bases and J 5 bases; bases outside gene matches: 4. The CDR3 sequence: CASSSGQGAHNEQFF. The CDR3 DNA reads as TGTGCCAGCAGTTCTGGACAGGGGGCTCACAATGAGCAGTTCTTC.

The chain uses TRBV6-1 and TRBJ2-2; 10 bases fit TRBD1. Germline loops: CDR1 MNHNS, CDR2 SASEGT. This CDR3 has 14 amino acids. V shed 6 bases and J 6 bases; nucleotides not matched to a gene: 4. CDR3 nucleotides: TGTGCCAGCAGCCGAGGACAGGGGGCCGGGGAGCTGTTTTTT. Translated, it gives CASSRGQGAGELFF.

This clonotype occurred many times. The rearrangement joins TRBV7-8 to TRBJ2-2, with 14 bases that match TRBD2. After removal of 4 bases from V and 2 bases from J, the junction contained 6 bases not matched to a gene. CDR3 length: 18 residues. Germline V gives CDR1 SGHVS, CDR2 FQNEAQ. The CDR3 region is CASSSRLAGGRNTGELFF. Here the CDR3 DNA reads TGTGCCAGCAGCTCCCGACTAGCGGGGGGGCGTAACACCGGGGAGCTGTTTTTT.

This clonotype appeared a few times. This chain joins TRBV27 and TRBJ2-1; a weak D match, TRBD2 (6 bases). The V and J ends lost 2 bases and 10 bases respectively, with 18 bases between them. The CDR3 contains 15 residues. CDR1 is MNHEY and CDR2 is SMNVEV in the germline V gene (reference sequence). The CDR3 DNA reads TGTGCCAGCAGTTTAGGGTACGGAGGGGCGGAGGAGCAGTTCTTC. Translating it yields CASSLGYGGAEEQFF.

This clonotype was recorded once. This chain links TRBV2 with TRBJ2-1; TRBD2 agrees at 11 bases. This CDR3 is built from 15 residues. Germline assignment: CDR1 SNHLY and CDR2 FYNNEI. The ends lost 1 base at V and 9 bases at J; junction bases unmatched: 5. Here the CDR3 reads CASSEGVAGGPEQFF. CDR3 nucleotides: TGTGCCAGCAGTGAAGGGGTAGCGGGGGGGCCTGAGCAGTTCTTC.

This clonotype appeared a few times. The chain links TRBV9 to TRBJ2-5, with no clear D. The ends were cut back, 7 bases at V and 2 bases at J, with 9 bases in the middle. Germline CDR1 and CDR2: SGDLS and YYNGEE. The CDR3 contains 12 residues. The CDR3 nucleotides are TGTGCCAGCTCGGCAGAACAAGAGACCCAGTACTTC. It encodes CASSAEQETQYF.